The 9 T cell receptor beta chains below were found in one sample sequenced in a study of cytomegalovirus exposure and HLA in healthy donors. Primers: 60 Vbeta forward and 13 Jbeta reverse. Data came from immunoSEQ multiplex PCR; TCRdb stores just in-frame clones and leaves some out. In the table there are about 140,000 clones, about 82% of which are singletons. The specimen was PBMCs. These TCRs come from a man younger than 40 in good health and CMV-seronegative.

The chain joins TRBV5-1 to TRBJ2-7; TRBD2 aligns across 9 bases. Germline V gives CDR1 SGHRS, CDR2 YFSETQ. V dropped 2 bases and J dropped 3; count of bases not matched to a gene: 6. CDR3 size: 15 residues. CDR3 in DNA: TGCGCCAGCAGCTTTAGGCCTAGCGGGGACTACGAGCAGTACTTC. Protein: CASSFRPSGDYEQYF.

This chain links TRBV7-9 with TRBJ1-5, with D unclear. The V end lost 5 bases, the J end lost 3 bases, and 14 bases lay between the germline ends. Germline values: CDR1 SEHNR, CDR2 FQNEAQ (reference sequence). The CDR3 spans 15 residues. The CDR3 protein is CASSDAGRDNQPQHF. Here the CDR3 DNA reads TGTGCCAGCAGCGATGCCGGACGGGACAATCAGCCCCAGCATTTT.

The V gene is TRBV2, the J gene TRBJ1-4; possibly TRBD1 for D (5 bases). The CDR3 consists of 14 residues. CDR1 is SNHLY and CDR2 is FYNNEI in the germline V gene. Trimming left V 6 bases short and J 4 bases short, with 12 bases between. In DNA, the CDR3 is TGTGCCAGCAGGGAGGGGAGATTTAATGAAAAACTGTTTTTT. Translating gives CASREGRFNEKLFF.

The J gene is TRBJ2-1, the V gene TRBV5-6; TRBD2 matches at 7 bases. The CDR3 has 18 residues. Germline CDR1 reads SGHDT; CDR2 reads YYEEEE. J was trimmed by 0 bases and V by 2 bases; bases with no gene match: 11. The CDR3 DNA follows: TGTGCCAGCAGCTTTCCCGCCGCTAGCGGCAGCTCCTACAATGAGCAGTTCTTC. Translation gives CASSFPAASGSSYNEQFF.

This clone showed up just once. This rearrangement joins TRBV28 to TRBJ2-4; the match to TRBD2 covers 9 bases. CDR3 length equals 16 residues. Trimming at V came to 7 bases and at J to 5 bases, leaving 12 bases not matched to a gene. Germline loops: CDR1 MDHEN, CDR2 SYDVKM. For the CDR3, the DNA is TGTGCCAGCACCCAAGCGGGGGGAAGGAGCCAAAACATTCAGTACTTC. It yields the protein CASTQAGGRSQNIQYF.

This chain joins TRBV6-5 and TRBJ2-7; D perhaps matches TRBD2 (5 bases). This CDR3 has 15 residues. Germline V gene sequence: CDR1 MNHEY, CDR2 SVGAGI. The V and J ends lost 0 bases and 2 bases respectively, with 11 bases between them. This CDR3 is CASSYSEEVPYEQYF. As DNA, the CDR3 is TGTGCCAGCAGTTACTCAGAGGAGGTACCCTACGAGCAGTACTTC.

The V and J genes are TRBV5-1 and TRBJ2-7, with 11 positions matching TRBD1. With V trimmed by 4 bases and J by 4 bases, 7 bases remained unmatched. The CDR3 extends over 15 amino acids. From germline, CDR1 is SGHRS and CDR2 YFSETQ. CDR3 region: CASSPGTGGGYEQYF. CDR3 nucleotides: TGCGCCAGCAGCCCCGGGACAGGGGGAGGGTACGAGCAGTACTTC.

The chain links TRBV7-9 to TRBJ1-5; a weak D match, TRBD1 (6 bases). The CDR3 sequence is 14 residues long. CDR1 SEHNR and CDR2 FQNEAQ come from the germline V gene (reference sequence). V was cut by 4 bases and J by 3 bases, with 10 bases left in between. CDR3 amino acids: CASSSGVINQPQHF. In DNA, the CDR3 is TGTGCCAGCAGCTCAGGGGTGATCAATCAGCCCCAGCATTTT.

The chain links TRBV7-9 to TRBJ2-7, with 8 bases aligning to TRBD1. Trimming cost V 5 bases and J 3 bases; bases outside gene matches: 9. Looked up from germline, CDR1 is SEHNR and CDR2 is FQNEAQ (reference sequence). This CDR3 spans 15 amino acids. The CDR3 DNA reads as TGTGCCAGCAGCCAGACGGGACAGGCGAACTACGAGCAGTACTTC. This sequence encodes CASSQTGQANYEQYF.